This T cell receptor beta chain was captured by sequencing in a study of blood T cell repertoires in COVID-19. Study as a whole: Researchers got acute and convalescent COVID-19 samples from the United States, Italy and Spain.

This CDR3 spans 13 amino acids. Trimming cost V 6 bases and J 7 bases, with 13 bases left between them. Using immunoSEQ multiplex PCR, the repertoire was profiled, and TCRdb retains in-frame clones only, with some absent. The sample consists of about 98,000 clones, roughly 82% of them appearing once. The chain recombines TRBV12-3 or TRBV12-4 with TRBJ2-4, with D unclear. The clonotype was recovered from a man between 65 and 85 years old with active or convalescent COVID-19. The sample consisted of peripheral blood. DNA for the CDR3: TGTGCCAGCAGCAAACGCCGGTGGAACATTCAGTACTTC. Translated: CASSKRRWNIQYF.